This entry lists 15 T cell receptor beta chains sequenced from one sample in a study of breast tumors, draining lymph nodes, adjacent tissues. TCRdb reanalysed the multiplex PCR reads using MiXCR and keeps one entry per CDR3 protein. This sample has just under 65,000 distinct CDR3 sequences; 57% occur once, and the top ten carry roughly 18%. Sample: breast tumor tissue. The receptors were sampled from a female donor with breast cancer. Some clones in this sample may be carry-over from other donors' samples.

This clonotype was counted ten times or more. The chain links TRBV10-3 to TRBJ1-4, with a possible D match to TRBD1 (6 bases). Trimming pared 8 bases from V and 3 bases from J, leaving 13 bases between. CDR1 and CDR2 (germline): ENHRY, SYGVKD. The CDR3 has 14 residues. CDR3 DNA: TGTGCCATCCGGGGGCACGGGGCTAATGAAAAACTGTTTTTT. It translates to CAIRGHGANEKLFF.

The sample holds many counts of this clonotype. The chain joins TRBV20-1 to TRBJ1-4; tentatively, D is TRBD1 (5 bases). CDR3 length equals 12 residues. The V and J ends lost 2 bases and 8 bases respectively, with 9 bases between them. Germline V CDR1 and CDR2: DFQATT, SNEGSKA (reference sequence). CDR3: CSARLWDEKLFF. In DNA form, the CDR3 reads TGCAGTGCTAGACTGTGGGACGAAAAACTGTTTTTT.

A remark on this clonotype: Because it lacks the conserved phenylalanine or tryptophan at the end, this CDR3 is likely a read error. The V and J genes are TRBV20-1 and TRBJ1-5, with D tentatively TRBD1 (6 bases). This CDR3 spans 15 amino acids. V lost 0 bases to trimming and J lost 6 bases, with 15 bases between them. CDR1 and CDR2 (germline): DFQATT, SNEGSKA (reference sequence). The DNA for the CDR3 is TGCAGTGCTAGAGAAGTGGGGGGGGCAGGTCAGCCCCAGCATGGT. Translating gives CSAREVGGAGQPQHG.

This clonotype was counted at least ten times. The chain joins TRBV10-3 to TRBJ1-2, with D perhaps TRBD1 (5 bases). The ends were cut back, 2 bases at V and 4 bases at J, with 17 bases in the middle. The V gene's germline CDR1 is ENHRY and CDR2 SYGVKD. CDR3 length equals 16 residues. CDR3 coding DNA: TGTGCCATCAGTGAGGGTGACAGTTGGTTGGGCTATGGCTACACCTTC. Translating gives CAISEGDSWLGYGYTF.

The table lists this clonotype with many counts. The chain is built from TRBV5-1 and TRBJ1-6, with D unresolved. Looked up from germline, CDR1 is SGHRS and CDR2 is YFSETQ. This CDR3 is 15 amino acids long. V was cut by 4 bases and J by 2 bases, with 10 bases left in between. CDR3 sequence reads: CASSRGQTYNSPLHF. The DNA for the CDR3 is TGCGCCAGCAGCCGCGGGCAGACCTATAATTCACCCCTCCACTTT.

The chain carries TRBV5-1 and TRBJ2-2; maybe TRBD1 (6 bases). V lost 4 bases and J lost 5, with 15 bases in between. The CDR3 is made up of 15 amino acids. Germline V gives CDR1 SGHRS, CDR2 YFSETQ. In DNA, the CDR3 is TGCGCCAGCAGCATGCAGGGGAGTGAAACCGGGGAGCTGTTTTTT. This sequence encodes CASSMQGSETGELFF. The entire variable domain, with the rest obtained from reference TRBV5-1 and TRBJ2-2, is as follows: KAGVTQTPRYLIKTRGQQVTLSCSPISGHRSVSWYQQTPGQGLQFLFEYFSETQRNKGNFPGRFSGRQFSNSRSEMNVSTLELGDSALYLCASSMQGSETGELFFGEGSRLTVL.

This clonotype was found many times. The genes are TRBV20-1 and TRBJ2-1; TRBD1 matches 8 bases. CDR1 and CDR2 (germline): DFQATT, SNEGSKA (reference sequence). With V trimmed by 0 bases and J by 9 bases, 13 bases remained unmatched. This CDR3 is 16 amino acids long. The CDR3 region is CSARDEPGQVRVEQFF. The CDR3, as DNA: TGCAGTGCTAGAGATGAACCGGGACAGGTACGGGTTGAGCAGTTCTTC.

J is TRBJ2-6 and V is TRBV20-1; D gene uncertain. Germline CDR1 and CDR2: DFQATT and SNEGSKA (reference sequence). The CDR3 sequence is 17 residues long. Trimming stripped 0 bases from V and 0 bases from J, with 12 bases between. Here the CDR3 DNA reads TGCAGTGCTAGAGATTTCGGCGAAAACTCTGGGGCCAACGTCCTGACTTTC. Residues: CSARDFGENSGANVLTF.

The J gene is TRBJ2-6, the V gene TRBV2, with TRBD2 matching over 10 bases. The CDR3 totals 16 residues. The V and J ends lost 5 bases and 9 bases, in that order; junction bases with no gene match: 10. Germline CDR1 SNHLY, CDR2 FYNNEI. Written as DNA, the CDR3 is TGTGCCAGCAGTCGCACTAGCGGGGATAGGGGCAACGTCCTGACTTTC. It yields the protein CASSRTSGDRGNVLTF.

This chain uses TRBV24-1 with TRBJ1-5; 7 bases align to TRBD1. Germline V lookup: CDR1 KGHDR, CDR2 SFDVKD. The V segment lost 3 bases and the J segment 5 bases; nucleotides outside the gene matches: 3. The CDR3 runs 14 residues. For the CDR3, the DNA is TGTGCCACCAGTGATGGGACAGTATATCAGCCCCAGCATTTT. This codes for CATSDGTVYQPQHF.

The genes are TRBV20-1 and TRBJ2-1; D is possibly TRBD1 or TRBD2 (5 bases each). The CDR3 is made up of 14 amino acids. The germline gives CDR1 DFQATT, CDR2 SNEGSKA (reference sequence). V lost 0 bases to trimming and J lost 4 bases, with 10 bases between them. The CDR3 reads CSARDGTTYNEQFF. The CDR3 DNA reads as TGCAGTGCTAGAGACGGGACCACTTACAATGAGCAGTTCTTC.

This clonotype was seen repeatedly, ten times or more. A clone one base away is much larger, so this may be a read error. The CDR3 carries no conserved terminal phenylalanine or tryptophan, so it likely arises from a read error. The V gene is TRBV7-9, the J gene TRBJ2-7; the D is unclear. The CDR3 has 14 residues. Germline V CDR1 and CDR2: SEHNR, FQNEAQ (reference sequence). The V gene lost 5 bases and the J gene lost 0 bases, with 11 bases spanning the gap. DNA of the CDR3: TGTGCCAGCAGCCCCCGTGGCCCCTCCTACGAGCAGTACCTC. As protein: CASSPRGPSYEQYL.

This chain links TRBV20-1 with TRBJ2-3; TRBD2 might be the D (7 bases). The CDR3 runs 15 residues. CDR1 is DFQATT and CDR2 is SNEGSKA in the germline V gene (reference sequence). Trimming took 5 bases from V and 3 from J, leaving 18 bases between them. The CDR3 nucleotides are TGCAGTGCTCTCGGGTCGGGGGGCGGTACAGATACGCAGTATTTT. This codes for CSALGSGGGTDTQYF.

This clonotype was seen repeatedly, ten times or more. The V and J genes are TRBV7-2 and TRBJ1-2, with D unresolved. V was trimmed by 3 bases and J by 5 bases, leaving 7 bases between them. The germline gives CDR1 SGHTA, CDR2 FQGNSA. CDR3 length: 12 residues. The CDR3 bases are TGTGCCAGCAGCTTTCCAGATTATGGCTACACCTTC. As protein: CASSFPDYGYTF.

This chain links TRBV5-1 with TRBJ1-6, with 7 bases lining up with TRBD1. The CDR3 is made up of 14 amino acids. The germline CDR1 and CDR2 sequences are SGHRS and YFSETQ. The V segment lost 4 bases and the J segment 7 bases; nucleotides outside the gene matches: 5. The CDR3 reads CASSTLTGNSPLHF. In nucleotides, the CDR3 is TGCGCCAGCAGCACCCTGACAGGGAATTCACCCCTCCACTTT.